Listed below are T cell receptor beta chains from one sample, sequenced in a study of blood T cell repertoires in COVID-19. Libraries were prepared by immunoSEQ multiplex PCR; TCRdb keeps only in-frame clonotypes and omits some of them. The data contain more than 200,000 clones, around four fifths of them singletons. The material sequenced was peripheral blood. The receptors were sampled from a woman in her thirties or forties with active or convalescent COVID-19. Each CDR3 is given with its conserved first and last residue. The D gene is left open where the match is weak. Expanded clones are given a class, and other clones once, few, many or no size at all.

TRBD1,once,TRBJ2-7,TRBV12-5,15,CASGPPGTGAYEQYF,TGTGCTAGTGGTCCTCCCGGGACAGGGGCCTACGAGCAGTACTTC
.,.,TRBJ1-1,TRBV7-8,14,CASSPHDSPTEAFF,TGTGCCAGCAGCCCCCATGACAGCCCCACTGAAGCTTTCTTT
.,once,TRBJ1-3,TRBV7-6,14,CASSSDRAPNTIYF,TGTGCCAGCAGCTCGGACAGAGCCCCAAACACCATATATTTT
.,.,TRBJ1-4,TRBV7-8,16,CASSLGGFRTNEKLFF,TGTGCCAGCAGCTTAGGTGGCTTTCGAACTAATGAAAAACTGTTTTTT
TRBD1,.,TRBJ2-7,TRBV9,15,CASSVEGQGTYEQYF,TGTGCCAGCAGCGTAGAGGGACAGGGGACCTACGAGCAGTACTTC
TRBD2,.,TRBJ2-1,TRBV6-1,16,CASSEAGSGRGNEQFF,TGTGCCAGCAGTGAAGCGGGTAGCGGGAGGGGCAATGAGCAGTTCTTC
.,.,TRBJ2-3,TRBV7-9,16,CASSGARATSTDTQYF,TGTGCCAGCAGCGGCGCGAGGGCTACTAGCACAGATACGCAGTATTTT
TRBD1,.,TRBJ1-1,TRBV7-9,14,CASSLGQGNTEAFF,TGTGCCAGCAGCTTAGGACAGGGAAACACTGAAGCTTTCTTT
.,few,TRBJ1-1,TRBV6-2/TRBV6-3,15,CASSPAGGRSTEAFF,TGTGCCAGCAGCCCCGCCGGGGGAAGGAGCACTGAAGCTTTCTTT
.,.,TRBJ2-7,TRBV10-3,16,CAISSSGTPSPYEQYF,TGTGCCATCAGTTCCTCCGGGACACCCAGCCCCTACGAGCAGTACTTC
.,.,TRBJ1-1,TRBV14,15,CASSQGAGMNTEAFF,TGTGCCAGCAGCCAAGGAGCGGGTATGAACACTGAAGCTTTCTTT
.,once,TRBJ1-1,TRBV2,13,CASSLRTGIEAFF,TGTGCCAGCAGCCTTAGGACGGGGATTGAAGCTTTCTTT
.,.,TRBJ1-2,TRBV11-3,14,CASSLDRTAYGYTF,TGTGCCAGCAGCTTAGATCGGACAGCCTATGGCTACACCTTC
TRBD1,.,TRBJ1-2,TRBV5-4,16,CASTPYGDRGVYGYTF,TGTGCCAGCACCCCTTACGGAGACAGGGGGGTCTATGGCTACACCTTC
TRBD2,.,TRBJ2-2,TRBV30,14,CAWTNGRGSGELFF,TGTGCCTGGACGAACGGGAGGGGGTCCGGGGAGCTGTTTTTT
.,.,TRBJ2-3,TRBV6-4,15,CASSSDGRSTDTQYF,TGTGCCAGCAGTAGCGACGGGAGAAGCACAGATACGCAGTATTTT
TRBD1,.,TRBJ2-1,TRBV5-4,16,CASSSPGQGLLDEQFF,TGTGCCAGCAGCTCGCCGGGACAGGGTCTCTTGGATGAGCAGTTCTTC
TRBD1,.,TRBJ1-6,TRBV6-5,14,CASRRDSYNSPLHF,TGTGCCAGCCGGCGGGACAGCTATAATTCACCCCTCCACTTT
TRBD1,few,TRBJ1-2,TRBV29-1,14,CSVHPGQGVYGYTF,TGCAGCGTTCATCCGGGACAGGGGGTCTATGGCTACACCTTC
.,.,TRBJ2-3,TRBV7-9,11,CASSPSVTQYF,TGTGCCAGCAGCCCCTCGGTTACGCAGTATTTT
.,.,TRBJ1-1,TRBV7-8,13,CASSFRVNTEAFF,TGTGCCAGCAGCTTTCGGGTGAACACTGAAGCTTTCTTT
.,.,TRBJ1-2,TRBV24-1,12,CATSDLIYGYTF,TGTGCCACCAGTGACCTTATCTATGGCTACACCTTC
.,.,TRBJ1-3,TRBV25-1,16,CASSPQAGRTGNTIYF,TGTGCCAGCAGTCCACAAGCCGGGAGAACGGGAAACACCATATATTTT
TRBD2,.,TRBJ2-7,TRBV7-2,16,CASSLRSGGAYYEQYF,TGTGCCAGCAGCTTGAGAAGCGGGGGGGCTTACTACGAGCAGTACTTC
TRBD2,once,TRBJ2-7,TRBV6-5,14,CASSPSGLSYEQYF,TGTGCCAGCAGTCCTAGCGGCCTATCCTACGAGCAGTACTTC
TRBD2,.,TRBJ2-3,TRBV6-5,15,CASREGLAEGDTQYF,TGTGCCAGCAGGGAGGGACTAGCGGAGGGAGATACGCAGTATTTT
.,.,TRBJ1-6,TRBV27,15,CASSLLSPLNSPLHF,TGTGCCAGCAGTTTATTGTCCCCCCTAAATTCACCCCTCCACTTT
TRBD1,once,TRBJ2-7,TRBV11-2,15,CASSQGTGPSYEQYF,TGTGCCAGCAGCCAGGGGACAGGGCCCTCCTACGAGCAGTACTTC
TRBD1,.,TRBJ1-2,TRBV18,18,CASSPLVSRQGNNYGYTF,TGTGCCAGCTCACCACTCGTCTCCCGACAGGGAAATAACTATGGCTACACCTTC
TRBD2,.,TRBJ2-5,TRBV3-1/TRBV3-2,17,CASSQEILAGGTETQYF,TGTGCCAGCAGCCAAGAGATCCTAGCGGGAGGGACGGAGACCCAGTACTTC
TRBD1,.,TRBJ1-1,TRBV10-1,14,CASSSTGSNTEAFF,TGCGCCAGCAGTTCGACAGGGTCGAACACTGAAGCTTTCTTT
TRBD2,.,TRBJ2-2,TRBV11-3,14,CASKSSGGSGELFF,TGTGCCAGCAAATCTAGCGGGGGGTCCGGGGAGCTGTTTTTT
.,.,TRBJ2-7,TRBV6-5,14,CASSYRGGPHEQYF,TGTGCCAGCAGTTACCGTGGAGGGCCCCACGAGCAGTACTTC
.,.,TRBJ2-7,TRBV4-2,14,CASSQGQGTYEQYF,TGTGCCAGCAGCCAAGGCCAGGGAACCTACGAGCAGTACTTC
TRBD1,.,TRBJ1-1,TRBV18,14,CASSPWQGATEAFF,TGTGCCAGCTCACCATGGCAGGGGGCCACTGAAGCTTTCTTT
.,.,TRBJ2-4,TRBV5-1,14,CASSLAGTKNIQYF,TGCGCCAGCAGCTTGGCTGGCACCAAAAACATTCAGTACTTC
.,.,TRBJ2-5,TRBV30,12,CAWKLKGKTQYF,TGTGCCTGGAAGTTGAAGGGGAAGACCCAGTACTTC
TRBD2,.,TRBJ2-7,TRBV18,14,CASSPVGRAYEQYF,TGTGCCAGCTCACCAGTTGGGAGGGCGTACGAGCAGTACTTC
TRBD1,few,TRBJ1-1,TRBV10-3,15,CAISGTGTGAVEAFF,TGTGCCATCAGCGGAACCGGGACAGGGGCCGTCGAAGCTTTCTTT
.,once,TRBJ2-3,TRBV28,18,CASSLYPRGSHSPDTQYF,TGTGCCAGCAGTTTATACCCGAGGGGGAGCCATAGCCCAGATACGCAGTATTTT
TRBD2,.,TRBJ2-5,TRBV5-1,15,CASSLAGTNQETQYF,TGCGCCAGCAGCTTGGCAGGGACTAACCAAGAGACCCAGTACTTC
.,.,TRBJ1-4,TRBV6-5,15,CASSYSAGINEKLFF,TGTGCCAGCAGTTACTCGGCAGGGATTAATGAAAAACTGTTTTTT
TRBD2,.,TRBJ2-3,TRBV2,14,CASREGLAGVTQYF,TGTGCCAGCAGGGAAGGACTAGCGGGAGTTACGCAGTATTTT
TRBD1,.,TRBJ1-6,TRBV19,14,CASTPDRGRSPLHF,TGTGCCAGTACTCCGGACAGGGGGCGATCACCCCTCCACTTT
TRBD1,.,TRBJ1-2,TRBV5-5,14,CASSPGTESLGYTF,TGTGCCAGCAGCCCCGGGACAGAGTCTTTGGGCTACACCTTC
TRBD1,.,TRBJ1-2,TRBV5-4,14,CASINGQGAYGYTF,TGTGCCAGCATCAACGGACAGGGGGCATATGGCTACACCTTC
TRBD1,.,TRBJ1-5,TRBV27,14,CASSPQTGDQPQHF,TGTGCCAGCAGTCCCCAGACAGGGGATCAGCCCCAGCATTTT
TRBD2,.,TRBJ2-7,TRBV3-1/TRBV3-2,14,CASSRAGASYEQYF,TGTGCCAGCAGCCGCGCGGGAGCCTCCTACGAGCAGTACTTC
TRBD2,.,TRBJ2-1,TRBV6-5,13,CASGTSGYNEQFF,TGTGCCAGTGGGACTAGCGGGTACAATGAGCAGTTCTTC
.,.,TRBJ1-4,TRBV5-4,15,CASSWGGEGNEKLFF,TGTGCCAGCAGCTGGGGGGGCGAAGGAAATGAAAAACTGTTTTTT
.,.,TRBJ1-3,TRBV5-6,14,CASSLASGGNTIYF,TGTGCCAGCAGCTTGGCCTCGGGGGGAAACACCATATATTTT
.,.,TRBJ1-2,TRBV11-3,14,CASSGTFNPYGYTF,TGTGCCAGCAGCGGTACTTTTAATCCCTATGGCTACACCTTC
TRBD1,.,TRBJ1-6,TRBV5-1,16,CASSGKGTGNLSPLHF,TGCGCCAGCAGCGGTAAGGGGACAGGGAACCTCTCACCCCTCCACTTT
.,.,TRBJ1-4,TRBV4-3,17,CASSQDPPHTQDWKLFF,TGCGCCAGCAGCCAAGATCCCCCCCACACACAGGATTGGAAACTGTTTTTT
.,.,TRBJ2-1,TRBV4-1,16,CASSQEGRTTYNEQFF,TGCGCCAGCAGCCAAGAGGGCAGGACTACCTACAATGAGCAGTTCTTC
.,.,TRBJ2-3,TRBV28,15,CASSLSSPRGDTQYF,TGTGCCAGCAGTTTATCTTCCCCTCGGGGGGATACGCAGTATTTT